The entry below describes one TCR beta chain. The study drew participants aged about 18 to 95 years from some 25 US areas. Participant-given clinical history determined each cohort assignment. This entry belongs to a study of blood T cell repertoires in COVID-19. Study at large: The United States, Italy and Spain supplied acute and convalescent COVID-19 samples.

Unmatched junction bases numbered 7, after V lost 3 bases and J lost 2 bases. The CDR3 is 16 residues long. Germline V gene lookup returns CDR1 MNHEY and CDR2 SMNVEV (reference sequence). As originally analysed: Reference gene primer amplification gave nucleated cell count estimates. The method was immunoSEQ multiplex PCR; TCRdb's version includes in-frame clones alone and lacks a portion of them. The DNA gave D and trimming, while V, J and clone size come from that table. The table has fewer than 350,000 clones, around 88% seen once. Sequencing used PBMCs or T cells enriched from blood (not recorded which). The sequence was collected from a woman aged 40 to 50 who had recovered from COVID-19. The chain combines TRBV27 with TRBJ2-3; 8 bases map to TRBD1. CDR3 coding DNA: TGTGCCAGCAGTTTTCTGCAGGGGGCCAACACAGATACGCAGTATTTT. It yields the protein CASSFLQGANTDTQYF.